These 22 T cell receptor beta chains originate from one sample sequenced in a study of T cell clones after liver transplantation. Clones were read by immunoSEQ multiplex PCR, and TCRdb kept only the in-frame ones, dropping some. In the table there are about 21,000 clones, 80% to 95% of which are singletons. Here the sequenced sample was CD8+ T cells from blood, taken less than 28 months after liver transplant. The receptors were gathered from a human patient who received a liver transplant. Some T cells may originate from the graft donor.

The rearrangement joins TRBV4-1 to TRBJ2-3; D perhaps matches TRBD2 (6 bases). Germline CDR1 reads MGHRA; CDR2 reads YSYEKL. The V end lost 1 base, the J end lost 2 bases, and 10 bases lay between the germline ends. The length of the CDR3 is 15 residues. The CDR3 region is CASSQATSSTDTQYF. Written as DNA, the CDR3 is TGCGCCAGCAGCCAAGCCACTAGCTCCACAGATACGCAGTATTTT.

V gene TRBV27 combines with J gene TRBJ2-3, with no clear D. The germline V and J ends were trimmed by 2 bases and 7 bases, with 13 bases remaining between them. The CDR3 extends over 14 amino acids. CDR1 and CDR2 from the germline V gene are MNHEY and SMNVEV (reference sequence). DNA for the CDR3: TGTGCCAGCAGTTTAGGTTCTAGTCCAAATACGCAGTATTTT. Its translation is CASSLGSSPNTQYF.

This clone was recorded a few times. This chain uses TRBV25-1 with TRBJ2-3, with a weak D call TRBD2 (5 bases). Trimming left V 11 bases short and J 2 bases short, with 17 bases between. This CDR3 has 14 amino acids. Germline V gene data show CDR1 as MGHDK and CDR2 as SYGVNS. The CDR3 DNA follows: TGTGCCGCCCAAGGGAGAGGGTACACAGATACGCAGTATTTT. Translated: CAAQGRGYTDTQYF.

The chain joins TRBV2 to TRBJ1-3; D call uncertain. The CDR3 is made up of 10 amino acids. Germline lookup yields CDR1 SNHLY and CDR2 FYNNEI. V was shortened by 8 bases and J by 3 bases, with 2 bases between the two germline ends. The CDR3 coding sequence is TGTGCCAGCCATGGAAACACCATATATTTT. Its translation: CASHGNTIYF.

This clone showed up just once. The chain has TRBV14 and TRBJ2-7; TRBD2 matches at 7 bases. Germline V gives CDR1 SGHDN, CDR2 FVKESK. The CDR3 sequence is 14 residues long. Trimming removed 3 bases from V and 3 bases from J; junction bases left unmatched: 5. Written as DNA, the CDR3 is TGTGCCAGCAGCCACCGCGGGAGAATCTACGAGCAGTACTTC. It is translated as CASSHRGRIYEQYF.

The chain uses TRBV27 and TRBJ1-1, with a tentative D call TRBD1 (6 bases). V was clipped by 5 bases and J by 4 bases, with 17 bases between them. The CDR3 contains 15 residues. Germline values: CDR1 MNHEY, CDR2 SMNVEV (reference sequence). In DNA, the CDR3 is TGTGCCAGCAGTACTACTAGGGGGGGGAGCACTGAAGCTTTCTTT. Translated, it gives CASSTTRGGSTEAFF.

The rearrangement joins TRBV2 to TRBJ1-5; weak D call: TRBD1 (6 bases). Germline lookup yields CDR1 SNHLY and CDR2 FYNNEI. The CDR3 runs 14 residues. The V and J ends lost 6 bases and 6 bases respectively, with 15 bases between them. This CDR3 is CASSEKGGVQPQHF. DNA for the CDR3: TGTGCCAGCAGCGAAAAGGGGGGGGTTCAGCCCCAGCATTTT.

V and J are TRBV27 and TRBJ1-2, with 7 bases aligning to TRBD1. The trim removed 5 bases at V and 8 bases at J, leaving 17 bases unmatched. The germline V gene has CDR1 MNHEY and CDR2 SMNVEV (reference sequence). This CDR3 region has 16 residues. The CDR3 spells CASSPSTGHVRYGYTF. DNA for the CDR3: TGTGCCAGCAGTCCCTCGACAGGGCATGTTCGGTACGGCTACACCTTC.

The rearrangement links TRBV21-1 to TRBJ2-7; the table gives TRBD2 as D, unverified against the DNA. TRBV21-1 is reported as a pseudogene. This CDR3 region has 16 residues. CDR3 region: CASSKEGREDSYEQYF. DNA for the CDR3: TGTGCCAGCAGCAAAGAAGGGCGGGAAGATTCCTACGAGCAGTACTTC.

The chain employs TRBV6-5 and TRBJ2-7; 9 bases are a match to TRBD1. Germline assignment: CDR1 MNHEY and CDR2 SVGAGI. V shed 6 bases, J shed 6 bases, and the junction held 3 bases outside the gene matches. The CDR3 spans 12 residues. The CDR3 nucleotides read TGTGCCAGCAGCCCGACAGGGGGCGAGCAGTACTTC. This codes for CASSPTGGEQYF.

The chain couples TRBV27 to TRBJ2-1; 7 bases map to TRBD2. V shed 6 bases, J shed 0 bases, and the junction held 11 bases outside the gene matches. This CDR3 region has 17 residues. Germline CDR1 and CDR2: MNHEY and SMNVEV (reference sequence). In DNA form, the CDR3 reads TGTGCCAGCAGCCCCTATTCTAGCGGCAGCTCCTACAATGAGCAGTTCTTC. Encoded protein: CASSPYSSGSSYNEQFF.

The chain has TRBV2 and TRBJ2-1; 10 positions agree with TRBD2. The CDR3 is 15 residues long. J lost 6 bases, V lost 1 base, and 3 bases had no gene match. Germline CDR1 reads SNHLY; CDR2 reads FYNNEI. CDR3 in DNA: TGTGCCAGCAGTGAAGGACTAGCGGGTCCCAATGAGCAGTTCTTC. Its translation: CASSEGLAGPNEQFF.

The chain joins TRBV11-2 to TRBJ2-1; 9 positions agree with TRBD2. Germline loops: CDR1 SGHAT, CDR2 FQNNGV. This CDR3 comprises 14 residues. V trimming: 7 bases; J trimming: 7 bases; junction bases outside the gene matches: 8. The CDR3 region is CASTGHTSGNEQFF. CDR3 DNA: TGTGCCAGCACCGGACACACTAGCGGGAATGAGCAGTTCTTC.

The chain links TRBV18 to TRBJ2-3, with a possible D match to TRBD1 (5 bases). V gave up 1 base and J gave up 0 bases, with 11 bases separating them. The CDR3 has 16 amino acids. CDR1 and CDR2 (germline): KGHSH, LQKENI. CDR3 region: CASSPRAGASTDTQYF. The DNA for the CDR3 is TGTGCCAGCTCACCACGGGCTGGGGCTAGCACAGATACGCAGTATTTT.

The chain is built from TRBV7-9 and TRBJ2-5, with a weak D call TRBD2 (6 bases). CDR1 SEHNR and CDR2 FQNEAQ come from the germline V gene (reference sequence). The CDR3 length is 14 residues. V was trimmed by 0 bases and J by 5 bases, leaving 10 bases between them. Here the CDR3 reads CASSLAPREETQYF. The CDR3 DNA follows: TGTGCCAGCAGCTTAGCTCCCCGGGAGGAGACCCAGTACTTC.

V usage is TRBV7-6 and J usage is TRBJ2-7; D is unclear. The CDR3 is made up of 15 amino acids. V dropped 2 bases and J dropped 6 bases, with 17 bases sitting between them. CDR1 and CDR2 from the germline V gene are SGHVS and FNYEAQ. The CDR3 nucleotides read TGTGCCAGCAGCTTATCCTGGTCCCCAACTCGCGAGCAGTACTTC. It specifies CASSLSWSPTREQYF.

The V call is TRBV4-2, the J call TRBJ1-3; 7 positions agree with TRBD1. V was clipped by 3 bases and J by 0 bases; unmatched bases: 5. CDR1 and CDR2 from the germline V gene are LGHNA and YNFKEQ. This CDR3 is built from 16 residues. The CDR3 reads CASSHRQGFSGNTIYF. As DNA, the CDR3 is TGTGCCAGCAGCCACCGACAGGGCTTCTCTGGAAACACCATATATTTT.

The chain links TRBV25-1 to TRBJ2-7; the D gene could be TRBD1 or TRBD2 (5 bases each). V was trimmed by 1 base and J by 4 bases, leaving 17 bases between them. Germline loops: CDR1 MGHDK, CDR2 SYGVNS. The CDR3 extends over 16 amino acids. This CDR3 is CASSELVQGERYEQYF. CDR3 DNA sequence: TGTGCCAGCAGTGAATTGGTCCAGGGTGAGCGGTACGAGCAGTACTTC.

V usage is TRBV2 and J usage is TRBJ2-1; TRBD2 agrees at 12 bases. This CDR3 has 15 amino acids. Looked up from germline, CDR1 is SNHLY and CDR2 is FYNNEI. V lost 1 base and J lost 8; bases outside the gene matches: 3. The CDR3 bases are TGTGCCAGCAGTGAAGGGACTAGCGGGATTTATGAGCAGTTCTTC. Its translation is CASSEGTSGIYEQFF.

This clone is a singleton in its sample. The gene calls are TRBV7-9 and TRBJ2-3, with D hard to call. V was trimmed by 5 bases and J by 6 bases, leaving 6 bases between them. Germline CDR1 SEHNR, CDR2 FQNEAQ (reference sequence). This CDR3 has 11 amino acids. This CDR3 is CASSAPDTQYF. The CDR3 nucleotides read TGTGCCAGCAGCGCCCCGGATACGCAGTATTTT.

This clone is labeled medium-sized. The chain is built from TRBV14 and TRBJ1-1; 8 positions match TRBD1. The CDR3 has 14 amino acids. The V segment lost 8 bases and the J segment 6 bases; nucleotides outside the gene matches: 11. Germline V lookup: CDR1 SGHDN, CDR2 FVKESK. CDR3 sequence: CASGGQGGFAEAFF. CDR3 nucleotides: TGTGCCAGCGGAGGACAGGGAGGTTTCGCTGAAGCTTTCTTT.

V is TRBV6-5 and J is TRBJ1-1; a weak D match, TRBD1 (6 bases). Germline V gene data show CDR1 as MNHEY and CDR2 as SVGAGI. The CDR3 extends over 14 amino acids. The germline V and J ends were trimmed by 6 bases and 1 base, with 12 bases remaining between them. This CDR3 reads CASRQGFWNTEAFF. CDR3 sequence (DNA): TGTGCCAGCAGGCAGGGGTTTTGGAACACTGAAGCTTTCTTT.